This record concerns one T cell receptor beta chain sequence. This entry comes from a study of blood T cell repertoires in COVID-19. This CDR3 contains 18 residues. Germline V gene data show CDR1 as SGHTS and CDR2 as YDEGEE. Trimming removed 2 bases from V and 2 bases from J; junction bases left unmatched: 15. As handled by the study authors: Reference gene primer amplification in the assay estimated nucleated cell counts. The table came from immunoSEQ multiplex PCR; TCRdb's copy has only in-frame clones and leaves some out. The V and J calls and clone size come from that table; D and trimming were worked out from the DNA. Among some 200,000 clones listed, 88% were seen once.

The chain links TRBV5-8 to TRBJ2-5; 7 bases align to TRBD2. The receptor comes from a man aged 70-80 years with acute or convalescent COVID-19. The specimen was peripheral blood. The CDR3 loop is CASSFIPFSGQRQETQYF. In nucleotides, the CDR3 is TGTGCCAGCAGCTTCATCCCCTTTAGCGGGCAACGACAAGAGACCCAGTACTTC.